A single sample gave rise to the 10 T cell receptor beta chains below, sequenced in a study of T cell responses to AZD1222 COVID-19 vaccine. Data came from immunoSEQ multiplex PCR; TCRdb stores just in-frame clones and leaves some out. The table records about 120,000 clones, about 81% of them present only once. The input for sequencing was peripheral blood, taken on day 0 of AZD1222 vaccination. These receptors came from an adult in good health.

The V call is TRBV28, the J call TRBJ1-2; D may be TRBD1 (6 bases). V shed 7 bases and J shed 6 bases, with 15 bases lying between them. CDR3 size: 13 residues. Germline lookup yields CDR1 MDHEN and CDR2 SYDVKM. This chain's CDR3 is CASNLLRGDGYTF. DNA of the CDR3: TGTGCCAGCAACTTGTTAAGGGGGGATGGCTACACCTTC.

This chain links TRBV10-3 with TRBJ1-6, with D possibly matching TRBD1 (6 bases). V shed 10 bases and J shed 6 bases, with 16 bases lying between them. Per the germline V gene, CDR1 is ENHRY and CDR2 is SYGVKD. This CDR3 is built from 14 residues. CDR3 in DNA: TGTGCCAACCGGGGGCAGGTGGGTAATTCACCCCTCCACTTT. Its protein is CANRGQVGNSPLHF.

The rearrangement uses TRBV9 and TRBJ2-5; D remains ambiguous. Trimming stripped 1 base from V and 7 bases from J, with 8 bases between. The CDR3 runs 12 residues. From germline, CDR1 is SGDLS and CDR2 YYNGEE. CDR3 residues: CASSVSEGTQYF. The CDR3 nucleotides read TGTGCCAGCAGCGTATCTGAAGGGACCCAGTACTTC.

The chain uses TRBV10-1 and TRBJ2-3, with TRBD2 matching 9 bases. The CDR3 contains 14 residues. Germline-derived CDR1 and CDR2 are WNHNN and SYGVQD (reference sequence). V lost 3 bases, J lost 5 bases, and 3 bases stayed unmatched. CDR3 amino acids: CASSDGSGRDTQYF. The CDR3 DNA reads TGCGCCAGCAGTGACGGTAGCGGGAGAGATACGCAGTATTTT.

Comments on this clone: The same CDR3 also results from other DNA sequences found in this sample. The rearrangement joins TRBV18 to TRBJ2-3; the D is unclear. This CDR3 contains 13 residues. Germline CDR1 is KGHSH and CDR2 is LQKENI. The V gene lost 0 bases and the J gene lost 3 bases, with 4 bases spanning the gap. The CDR3 DNA reads as TGTGCCAGCTCACCACCATCGACAGATACGCAGTATTTT. It is translated as CASSPPSTDTQYF.

The chain combines TRBV18 with TRBJ1-4; D gene unclear. The V gene lost 1 base and the J gene lost 7 bases, with 16 bases spanning the gap. The CDR3 is made up of 16 amino acids. From germline, CDR1 is KGHSH and CDR2 LQKENI. In DNA, the CDR3 is TGTGCCAGCTCACCACAGGGTTCTGATTTTGGTGAAAAACTGTTTTTT. Its protein product is CASSPQGSDFGEKLFF.

The J gene is TRBJ1-2, the V gene TRBV5-4, with D perhaps TRBD1 (5 bases). Trimming stripped 5 bases from V and 1 base from J, with 18 bases between. The germline gives CDR1 SGHNT, CDR2 YYREEE (reference sequence). This CDR3 region has 16 residues. The CDR3 DNA follows: TGTGCCAGCAGACGACCCGGCGAACAGGTTAACTATGGCTACACCTTC. Its translation is CASRRPGEQVNYGYTF.

The CDR3 is CASSASGRFNEQFF. In DNA form, the CDR3 reads TGCGCCAGCAGTGCTAGCGGGAGATTTAATGAGCAGTTCTTC. The chain joins TRBV10-1 to TRBJ2-1; TRBD2 matches 10 bases. Germline V gene data show CDR1 as WNHNN and CDR2 as SYGVQD (reference sequence). V lost 4 bases and J lost 7; bases outside the gene matches: 4. The CDR3 length is 14 residues.

The rearrangement uses TRBV18 and TRBJ2-7, with 13 bases matching TRBD2. The germline V gene has CDR1 KGHSH and CDR2 LQKENI. V was clipped by 3 bases and J by 5 bases; unmatched bases: 7. CDR3 length: 16 amino acids. The CDR3 nucleotides are TGTGCCAGCTCACCGAGAACTAGCGGGAGGGACCACGAGCAGTACTTC. It yields the protein CASSPRTSGRDHEQYF.

This rearrangement joins TRBV19 to TRBJ1-2; 9 bases fit TRBD1. Trimming removed 2 bases from V and 0 bases from J; junction bases left unmatched: 4. The CDR3 runs to 16 residues. The V gene's germline CDR1 is LNHDA and CDR2 SQIVND (reference sequence). The CDR3 coding sequence is TGTGCCAGTAGTATAAAAGGGACAGGGCCTAACTATGGCTACACCTTC. Translating it yields CASSIKGTGPNYGYTF.